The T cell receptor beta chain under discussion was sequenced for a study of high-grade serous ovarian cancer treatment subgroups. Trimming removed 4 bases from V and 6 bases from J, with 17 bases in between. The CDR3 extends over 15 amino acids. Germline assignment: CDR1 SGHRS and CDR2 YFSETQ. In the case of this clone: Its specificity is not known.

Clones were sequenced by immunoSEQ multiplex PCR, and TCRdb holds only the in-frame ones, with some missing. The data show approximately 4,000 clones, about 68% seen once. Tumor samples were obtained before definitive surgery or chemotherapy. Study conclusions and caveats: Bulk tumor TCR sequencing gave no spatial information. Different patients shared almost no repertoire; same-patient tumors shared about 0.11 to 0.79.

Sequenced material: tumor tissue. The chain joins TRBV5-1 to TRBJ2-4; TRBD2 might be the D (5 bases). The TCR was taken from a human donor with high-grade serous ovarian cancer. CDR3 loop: CASSPPSGSGNIQYF. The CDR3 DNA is TGCGCCAGCAGCCCGCCCAGTGGGAGTGGAAACATTCAGTACTTC.